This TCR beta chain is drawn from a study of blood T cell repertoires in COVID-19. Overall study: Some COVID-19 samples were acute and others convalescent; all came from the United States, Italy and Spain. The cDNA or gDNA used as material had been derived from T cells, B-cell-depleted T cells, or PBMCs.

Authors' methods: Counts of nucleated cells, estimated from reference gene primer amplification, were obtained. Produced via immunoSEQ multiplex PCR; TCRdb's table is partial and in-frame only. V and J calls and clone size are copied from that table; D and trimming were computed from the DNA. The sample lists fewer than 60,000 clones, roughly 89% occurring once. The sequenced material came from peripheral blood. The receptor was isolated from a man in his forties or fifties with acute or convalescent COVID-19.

The CDR3 coding sequence is TGTGCCAGCAGTCGGGACAGGTCCACCGGGGAGCTGTTTTTT. This encodes CASSRDRSTGELFF. This chain connects TRBV6-5 to TRBJ2-2, with TRBD1 identical over 8 bases. Trimming cost V 5 bases and J 4 bases; bases outside gene matches: 3. CDR1 is MNHEY, CDR2 SVGAGI, per germline. The CDR3 consists of 14 residues.